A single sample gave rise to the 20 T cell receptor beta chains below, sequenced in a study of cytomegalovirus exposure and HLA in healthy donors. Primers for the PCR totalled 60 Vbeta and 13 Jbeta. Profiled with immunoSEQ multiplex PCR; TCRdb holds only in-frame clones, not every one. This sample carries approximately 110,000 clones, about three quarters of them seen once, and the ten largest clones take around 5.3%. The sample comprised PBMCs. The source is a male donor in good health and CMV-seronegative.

The CDR3 reads CASREGQRDEQYF. For the CDR3, the DNA is TGTGCCAGCAGAGAGGGACAGCGCGACGAGCAGTACTTC. The chain employs TRBV6-5 and TRBJ2-7, with TRBD1 identical over 7 bases. The J segment lost 5 bases and the V segment lost 6 bases, leaving 7 bases of the junction unmatched. Germline-derived CDR1 and CDR2 are MNHEY and SVGAGI. The CDR3 contains 13 residues.

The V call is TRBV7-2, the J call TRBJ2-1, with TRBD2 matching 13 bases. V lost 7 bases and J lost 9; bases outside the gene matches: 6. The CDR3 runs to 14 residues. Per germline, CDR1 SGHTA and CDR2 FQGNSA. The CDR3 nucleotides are TGTGCCAGCACCGGACTAGCGGGAGTCGGTGAGCAGTTCTTC. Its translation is CASTGLAGVGEQFF.

The DNA of the CDR3 is TGTGCCAGCTCACCCGGGACAGGGGGACTAACTGAAGCTTTCTTT. This sequence encodes CASSPGTGGLTEAFF. V and J are TRBV18 and TRBJ1-1, with TRBD1 matching over 11 bases. Trimming at V came to 3 bases and at J to 5 bases, leaving 5 bases not matched to a gene. The CDR3 runs 15 residues. CDR1 is KGHSH, CDR2 LQKENI, per germline.

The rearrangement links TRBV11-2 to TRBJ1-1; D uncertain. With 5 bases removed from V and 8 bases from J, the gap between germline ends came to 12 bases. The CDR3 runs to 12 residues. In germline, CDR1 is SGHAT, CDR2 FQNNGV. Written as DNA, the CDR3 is TGTGCCAGCAGCCGAAGCGGGTTCGAAGCTTTCTTT. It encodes CASSRSGFEAFF. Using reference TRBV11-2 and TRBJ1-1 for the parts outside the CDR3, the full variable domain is EAGVAQSPRYKIIEKRQSVAFWCNPISGHATLYWYQQILGQGPKLLIQFQNNGVVDDSQLPKDRFSAERLKGVDSTLKIQPAKLEDSAVYLCASSRSGFEAFFGQGTRLTVV.

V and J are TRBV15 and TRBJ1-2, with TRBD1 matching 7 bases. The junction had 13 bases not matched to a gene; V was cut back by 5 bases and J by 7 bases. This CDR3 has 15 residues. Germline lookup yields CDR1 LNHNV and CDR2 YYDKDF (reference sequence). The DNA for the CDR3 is TGTGCCACCAGCGACCACGGACAGGCCCCGTCTGGCTACACCTTC. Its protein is CATSDHGQAPSGYTF.

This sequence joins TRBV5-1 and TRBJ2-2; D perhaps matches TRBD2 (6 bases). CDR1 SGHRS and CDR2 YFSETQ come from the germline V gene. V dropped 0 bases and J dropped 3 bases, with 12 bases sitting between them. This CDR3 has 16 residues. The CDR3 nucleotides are TGCGCCAGCAGCTTGGTCCCGGGAGCTGACACCGGGGAGCTGTTTTTT. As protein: CASSLVPGADTGELFF.

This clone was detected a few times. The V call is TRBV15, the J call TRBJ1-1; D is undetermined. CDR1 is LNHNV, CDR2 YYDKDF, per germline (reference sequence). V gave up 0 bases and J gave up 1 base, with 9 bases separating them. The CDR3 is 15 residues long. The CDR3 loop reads CATSRDKGANTEAFF. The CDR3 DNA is TGTGCCACCAGCAGAGATAAGGGAGCGAACACTGAAGCTTTCTTT.

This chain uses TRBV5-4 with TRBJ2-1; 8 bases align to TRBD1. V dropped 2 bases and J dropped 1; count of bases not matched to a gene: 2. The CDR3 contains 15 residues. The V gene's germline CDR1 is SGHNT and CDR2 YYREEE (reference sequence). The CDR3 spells CASSFGQGSYNEQFF. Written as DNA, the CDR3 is TGTGCCAGCAGCTTCGGACAGGGATCCTACAATGAGCAGTTCTTC.

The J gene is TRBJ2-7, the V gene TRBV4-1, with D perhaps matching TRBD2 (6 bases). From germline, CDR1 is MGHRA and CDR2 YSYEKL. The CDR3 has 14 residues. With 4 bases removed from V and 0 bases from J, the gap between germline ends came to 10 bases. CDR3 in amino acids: CASSLAESSYEQYF. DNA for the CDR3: TGCGCCAGCAGCCTAGCGGAGAGCTCCTACGAGCAGTACTTC.

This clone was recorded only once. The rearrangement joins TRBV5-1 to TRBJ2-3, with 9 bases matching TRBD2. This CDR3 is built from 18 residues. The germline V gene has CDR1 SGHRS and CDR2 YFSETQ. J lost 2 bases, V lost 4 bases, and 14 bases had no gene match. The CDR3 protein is CASSASGRTEVITDTQYF. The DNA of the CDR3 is TGCGCCAGCAGCGCCAGCGGGAGGACGGAGGTGATCACAGATACGCAGTATTTT.

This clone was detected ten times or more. CDR3 loop: CATRDGGGSYEQYF. The CDR3 bases are TGTGCCACCAGAGACGGAGGCGGTTCCTACGAGCAGTACTTC. The chain carries TRBV15 and TRBJ2-7; TRBD2 is a possible D gene (5 bases). The germline gives CDR1 LNHNV, CDR2 YYDKDF (reference sequence). V was cut by 6 bases and J by 1 base, with 13 bases left in between. This CDR3 region has 14 residues.

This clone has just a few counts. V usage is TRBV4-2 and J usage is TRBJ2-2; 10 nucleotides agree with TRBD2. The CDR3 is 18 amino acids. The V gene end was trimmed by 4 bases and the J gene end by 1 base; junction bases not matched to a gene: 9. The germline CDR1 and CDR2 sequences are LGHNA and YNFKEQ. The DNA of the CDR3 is TGTGCCAGCAGCCCTTCCCCGGGACTAGCGCAGAACACCGGGGAGCTGTTTTTT. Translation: CASSPSPGLAQNTGELFF.

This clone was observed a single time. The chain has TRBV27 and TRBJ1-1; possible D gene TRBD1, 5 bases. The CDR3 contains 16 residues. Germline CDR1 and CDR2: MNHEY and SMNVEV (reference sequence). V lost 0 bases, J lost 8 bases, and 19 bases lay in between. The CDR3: CASSLSLAGLEGEAFF. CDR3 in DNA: TGTGCCAGCAGTTTATCACTGGCGGGGCTAGAAGGGGAAGCTTTCTTT.

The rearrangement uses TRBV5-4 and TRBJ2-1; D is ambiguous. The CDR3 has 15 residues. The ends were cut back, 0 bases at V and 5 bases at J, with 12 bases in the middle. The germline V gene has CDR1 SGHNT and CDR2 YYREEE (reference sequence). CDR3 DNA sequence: TGTGCCAGCAGCTTGGGTCAGTTAAACGACAATGAGCAGTTCTTC. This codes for CASSLGQLNDNEQFF.

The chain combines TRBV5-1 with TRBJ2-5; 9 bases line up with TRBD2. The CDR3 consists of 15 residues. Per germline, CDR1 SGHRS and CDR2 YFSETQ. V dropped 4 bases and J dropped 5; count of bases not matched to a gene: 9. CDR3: CASSPLAGGPETQYF. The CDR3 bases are TGCGCCAGCAGCCCCCTGGCGGGAGGGCCGGAGACCCAGTACTTC.

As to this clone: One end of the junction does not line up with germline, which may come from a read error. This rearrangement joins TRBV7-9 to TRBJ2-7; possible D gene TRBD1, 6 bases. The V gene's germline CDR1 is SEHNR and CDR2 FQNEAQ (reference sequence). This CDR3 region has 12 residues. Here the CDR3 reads CSSSLVGTEQYF. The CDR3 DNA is TGTTCCAGCAGCTTAGTTGGGACAGAGCAGTACTTC.

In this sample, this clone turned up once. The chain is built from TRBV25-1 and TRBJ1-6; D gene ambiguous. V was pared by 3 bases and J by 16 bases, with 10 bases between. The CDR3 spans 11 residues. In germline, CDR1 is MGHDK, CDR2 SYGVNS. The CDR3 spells CASSDALELHF. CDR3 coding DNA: TGTGCCAGCAGTGATGCCCTGGAGCTCCACTTT.

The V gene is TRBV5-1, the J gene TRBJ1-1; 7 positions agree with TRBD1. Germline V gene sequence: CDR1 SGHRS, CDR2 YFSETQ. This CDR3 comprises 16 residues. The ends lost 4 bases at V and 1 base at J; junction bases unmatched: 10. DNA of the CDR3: TGCGCCAGCAGCCCGACGGCTGGGACAGAGAACACTGAAGCTTTCTTT. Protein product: CASSPTAGTENTEAFF.

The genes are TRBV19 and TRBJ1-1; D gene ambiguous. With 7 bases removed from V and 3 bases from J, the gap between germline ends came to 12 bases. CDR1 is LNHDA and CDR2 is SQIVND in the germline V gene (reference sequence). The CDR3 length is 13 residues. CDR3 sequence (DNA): TGTGCCAGTACTGGAGGTGGTGACACTGAAGCTTTCTTT. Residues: CASTGGGDTEAFF.

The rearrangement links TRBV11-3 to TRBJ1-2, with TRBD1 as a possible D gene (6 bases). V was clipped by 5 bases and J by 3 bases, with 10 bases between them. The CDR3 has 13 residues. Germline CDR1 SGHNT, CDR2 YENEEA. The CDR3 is CASSATGYYGYTF. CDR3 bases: TGTGCCAGCAGCGCGACAGGTTACTATGGCTACACCTTC. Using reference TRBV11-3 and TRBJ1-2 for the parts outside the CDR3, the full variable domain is EAGVVQSPRYKIIEKKQPVAFWCNPISGHNTLYWYLQNLGQGPELLIRYENEEAVDDSQLPKDRFSAERLKGVDSTLKIQPAELGDSAVYLCASSATGYYGYTFGSGTRLTVV.